A single T cell receptor (beta chain) is shown here with its context. This entry belongs to a study of blood T cell repertoires in COVID-19. Study details: COVID-19 samples, acute and convalescent, were from the United States, Italy and Spain. Nucleic acid was either cDNA or gDNA, and it came from T cells, B-cell-depleted T cells, or PBMCs.

CDR3 length equals 14 residues. V shed 0 bases, J shed 8 bases, and the junction held 5 bases outside the gene matches. In germline, CDR1 is SGHRS, CDR2 YFSETQ. Authors' methods: Reference gene primer amplification gave nucleated cell count estimates. Libraries were prepared by immunoSEQ multiplex PCR; TCRdb keeps only in-frame clonotypes and omits some of them. D and trimming were read from the DNA, whereas the V and J calls and clone size are those reported in that table. The profile covers a few hundred thousand clones, with about 89% appearing a single time and 0.95% to 1.5% taken by the ten largest.

This sequence joins TRBV5-1 and TRBJ2-1; 7 nucleotides align to TRBD2. Input material: peripheral blood. The origin of this receptor is a man aged 40-55 years with acute or convalescent COVID-19. CDR3 nucleotides: TGCGCCAGCAGCTTGGGGCTGGGAGGGGATGAGCAGTTCTTC. Translation: CASSLGLGGDEQFF.